The rows below give T cell receptor beta chains drawn from one sample of a study of T cell responses to AZD1222 COVID-19 vaccine. Repertoires were generated with immunoSEQ multiplex PCR, while TCRdb's copy carries only in-frame clones and drops some. The sample lists some 110,000 clones, approximately 90% seen once, with about 9.3% in the top ten. This sample comprised peripheral blood, obtained on day 0 of AZD1222 vaccination. The receptors were sampled from an adult in good health. CDR3s include the opening cysteine and the closing phenylalanine or tryptophan. The order of the fields is CDR3 DNA, CDR3 protein, clone size, D gene, V gene, J gene. The D gene is left open where the match is weak. Some rows have no size entry. The others give once, few or many, or a class for an expanded clone.

TGTGCCAGCAGCAACCGAGGTCTAGCCGGAGAGGGGGAGACCCAGTACTTC	CASSNRGLAGEGETQYF	once	-	TRBV3-1/TRBV3-2	TRBJ2-5
TGCGCCAGCAGCGCCCGGGACCATATCACCGGGGAGCTGTTTTTT	CASSARDHITGELFF	-	-	TRBV5-1	TRBJ2-2
TGCAGTGCTAGTGAGTCCAAAGCGGGAGGGGACGAGCAGTACTTC	CSASESKAGGDEQYF	-	TRBD2	TRBV20-1	TRBJ2-7
TGTGCCAGCAGGGGCCGGGACAGTTATAGCAATCAGCCCCAGCATTTT	CASRGRDSYSNQPQHF	-	TRBD1	TRBV28	TRBJ1-5
TGTGCCTGGTCTTCCGGACAGCACAATCAGCCCCAGCATTTT	CAWSSGQHNQPQHF	few	-	TRBV30	TRBJ1-5
TGTGCCTGGAGCCCCGGGACAGCGACCTACGAGCAGTACTTC	CAWSPGTATYEQYF	-	TRBD1	TRBV30	TRBJ2-7
TGTGCCAGCAGCTTAGACCCGGGACATCCAGAGCGGAACATTCAGTACTTC	CASSLDPGHPERNIQYF	-	-	TRBV11-2	TRBJ2-4
TGTGCCAGCAGCAACTTTCGGGAAGAGACCCAGTACTTC	CASSNFREETQYF	few	-	TRBV21-1	TRBJ2-5
TGTGCCAGCAGCATTTCTAGCTCCTACGAGCAGTACTTC	CASSISSSYEQYF	-	-	TRBV7-2	TRBJ2-7
TGTGCCAGCAGTTACGGGGGCGGGGACAAATACAATGAGCAGTTCTTC	CASSYGGGDKYNEQFF	-	-	TRBV6-5	TRBJ2-1
TGTGCCAGCAGGGGACAGGGCGCAGATACGCAGTATTTT	CASRGQGADTQYF	-	TRBD1	TRBV12-3/TRBV12-4	TRBJ2-3
TGTGCCAGCAGACCGACAGGCAACTCTGGGGCCAACGTCCTGACTTTC	CASRPTGNSGANVLTF	-	-	TRBV28	TRBJ2-6
TGCGCCAGCAGCCCCTCACAGGGGCGGAACACTGAAGCTTTCTTT	CASSPSQGRNTEAFF	-	TRBD1	TRBV5-1	TRBJ1-1
TGTGCCAGCAGCCAAGCTGGCGGGGGCTCCTACAATGAGCAGTTCTTC	CASSQAGGGSYNEQFF	-	TRBD2	TRBV4-2	TRBJ2-1
TGTGCCAGTAGAACCTCCGGGGGGGTCACAGATACGCAGTATTTT	CASRTSGGVTDTQYF	-	TRBD2	TRBV19	TRBJ2-3
TGTGCCAGCAGCTTGGGGGAGTCTAATTCACCCCTCCACTTT	CASSLGESNSPLHF	-	-	TRBV5-4	TRBJ1-6
TGCGCCAGCAGTTCCGAGCGGGAGGCTGGGCAGTACTTC	CASSSEREAGQYF	-	TRBD2	TRBV10-1	TRBJ2-7
TGTGCCAGCAGTTTAGGGGGCCTTAATGAAAAACTGTTTTTT	CASSLGGLNEKLFF	-	-	TRBV27	TRBJ1-4
TGTGCCAGCAGTTACTCCCGACCGAGCTCTGGAAACACCATATATTTT	CASSYSRPSSGNTIYF	-	-	TRBV6-5	TRBJ1-3
TGTGCCAGCAGCTTTAGCCGTACGGGTACGCAGTATTTT	CASSFSRTGTQYF	few	-	TRBV13	TRBJ2-3
TGTGCCAGCAGTGTGGCGACAGGGACCTACGAGCAGTACTTC	CASSVATGTYEQYF	-	TRBD1	TRBV27	TRBJ2-7
TGTGCCAGCAGTTACACGGGGAATGAGCAGTTCTTC	CASSYTGNEQFF	-	-	TRBV6-5	TRBJ2-1
TGTGCCAGCAGCCAAGATGCGGATAACTATGGCTACACCTTC	CASSQDADNYGYTF	-	-	TRBV3-1/TRBV3-2	TRBJ1-2
TGTGCCAGCAGCCCAACCCAGGGAGGGAGCAATCAGCCCCAGCATTTT	CASSPTQGGSNQPQHF	-	-	TRBV6-2/TRBV6-3	TRBJ1-5
TGTGCCAGCAGTGAATTCGGGGCCGGGGAGCTGTTTTTT	CASSEFGAGELFF	-	-	TRBV6-1	TRBJ2-2
TGTGCCAGCAGTTTAACCCCCTACGAGCAGTACTTC	CASSLTPYEQYF	once	-	TRBV28	TRBJ2-7
TGTGCCATCAGCCAGGGCTATGGCTACACCTTC	CAISQGYGYTF	-	-	TRBV10-3	TRBJ1-2
TGTGCCAGCAGTTTAGGAGGGGATTCCTACGAGCAGTACTTC	CASSLGGDSYEQYF	-	-	TRBV28	TRBJ2-7